The following is a TCR beta chain sequence with its context. The data are from a study of blood T cell repertoires in COVID-19. Study-wide background: The United States, Italy and Spain supplied acute and convalescent COVID-19 samples. Nucleic acid was either cDNA or gDNA, and it came from T cells, B-cell-depleted T cells, or PBMCs.

Enrolled during active infection, Seattle patients were then followed longitudinally. Original processing methods: Reference gene primers were amplified, and this amplification served to estimate nucleated cell counts. Repertoires were generated with immunoSEQ multiplex PCR, while TCRdb's copy carries only in-frame clones and drops some. V and J calls and clone size are those listed in that table; D and trimming were worked out from the DNA. The data show about 57,000 clones, 87% seen once. This CDR3 contains 16 residues. Germline V lookup: CDR1 KGHSH, CDR2 LQKENI. Trimming shortened V by 1 base and J by 6 bases, and 15 bases separated the two germline ends.

The sequence was collected from a woman of 80 years or more with COVID-19, enrolled during active disease. Sequencing was done on a sample of peripheral blood. The rearrangement uses TRBV18 and TRBJ1-4, with D possibly matching TRBD1 (5 bases). The chain's CDR3 is CASSPRQTELHEKLFF. The DNA for the CDR3 is TGTGCCAGCTCACCACGACAGACAGAACTACATGAAAAACTGTTTTTT. The full variable domain, with the rest looked up from reference TRBV18 and TRBJ1-4, is NAGVMQNPRHLVRRRGQEARLRCSPMKGHSHVYWYRQLPEEGLKFMVYLQKENIIDESGMPKERFSAEFPKEGPSILRIQQVVRGDSAAYFCASSPRQTELHEKLFFGSGTQLSVL.